A selection of T cell receptor beta chains follows, all from one sample in a study of Ad26.COV2.S vaccination and SARS-CoV-2 variants. The method was immunoSEQ multiplex PCR; TCRdb's version includes in-frame clones alone and lacks a portion of them. The repertoire holds around 300,000 clones, with roughly 89% as singletons. This specimen was peripheral blood, taken in a trial of Ad26.COV2.S vaccine versus placebo. These receptor sequences come from a person aged 18 to 65 who received the Ad26.COV2.S COVID-19 vaccine or a placebo. The CDR3 runs from the conserved cysteine through the conserved F or W. The order of the fields is clone size, V gene, J gene, D gene, CDR3 DNA, CDR3 protein. A D gene is named only where the DNA matches it firmly. The size entry is marked missing in some rows and otherwise reads once, few, many or a size class.

>-|TRBV7-8|TRBJ2-7|-
TGTGCCAGCGTGGGGTCTTACGAGCAGTACTTC
CASVGSYEQYF
>-|TRBV12-3/TRBV12-4|TRBJ1-2|-
TGTGCCAGCAGTTTATGGGGGCTCGGAGGCTACACCTTC
CASSLWGLGGYTF
>-|TRBV15|TRBJ2-1|TRBD2
TGTGCCACCAGCAGAGCAGGAGCGGGGGGGAAGAATGAGCAGTTCTTC
CATSRAGAGGKNEQFF
>-|TRBV19|TRBJ2-5|TRBD1
TGTGCCAGTAGTAGACAGGGGGCTGAGACCCAGTACTTC
CASSRQGAETQYF
>few|TRBV7-8|TRBJ2-2|-
TGTGCCAGCAGCTTACAGGATTGGGGGGAGCTGTTTTTT
CASSLQDWGELFF
>-|TRBV27|TRBJ1-2|-
TGTGCCAGCAGGCCCCGTTCACGTAACTATGGCTACACCTTC
CASRPRSRNYGYTF
>-|TRBV6-2/TRBV6-3|TRBJ2-1|-
TGTGCCAGCAGTTACGTGGGGGGACGGTACAATGAGCAGTTCTTC
CASSYVGGRYNEQFF
>-|TRBV27|TRBJ2-7|TRBD2
TGTGCCAGCAGTCTAGCGGGAGGACCCTACGAGCAGTACTTC
CASSLAGGPYEQYF
>once|TRBV2|TRBJ2-7|-
TGTGCCAGCAGTGAAGCCCGCTCCTACGAGCAGTACTTC
CASSEARSYEQYF
>once|TRBV5-4|TRBJ1-1|-
TGTGCCAGCAGCTTGGCATCAGGGGCTGAAGCTTTCTTT
CASSLASGAEAFF
>-|TRBV3-1/TRBV3-2|TRBJ1-6|-
TGTGCCAGCAGCCAAGGAGGTCTGGGCTCACCCCTCCACTTT
CASSQGGLGSPLHF
>-|TRBV6-2/TRBV6-3|TRBJ1-2|-
TGTGCCAGCAGCCCCGCGGGACCCGCCTATGGCTACACCTTC
CASSPAGPAYGYTF
>-|TRBV7-2|TRBJ2-2|-
TGTGCCAGCAGCCTGGGCAGGGGGAACACCGGGGAGCTGTTTTTT
CASSLGRGNTGELFF
>-|TRBV3-1/TRBV3-2|TRBJ2-2|-
TGTGCCAGCAGCCAAGAAAGTTGGATAGCGAAGAACAACACCGGGGAGCTGTTTTTT
CASSQESWIAKNNTGELFF
>-|TRBV29-1|TRBJ2-5|TRBD1
TGCAGCGTTAGAAGGGACAGGGAAGAGACCCAGTACTTC
CSVRRDREETQYF
>-|TRBV7-9|TRBJ2-7|-
TGTGCCAGCAGCTACCCCCCCAGCGGGACAGAGATCTACGAGCAGTACTTC
CASSYPPSGTEIYEQYF
>-|TRBV3-1/TRBV3-2|TRBJ1-5|-
TGTGCCAGCAGCCAAGATGCGGGGGGGGCCCAGCCCCAGCATTTT
CASSQDAGGAQPQHF
>-|TRBV6-2/TRBV6-3|TRBJ2-1|-
TGTGCCAGCAGTTACCACCCCGGCGAGCAGTTCTTC
CASSYHPGEQFF
>-|TRBV12-3/TRBV12-4|TRBJ2-6|-
TGTGCCAGCAGACGATCTGGGGCCAACGTCCTGACTTTC
CASRRSGANVLTF
>-|TRBV19|TRBJ1-1|-
TGTGCCAGTAGTAAAGTCTTGAACACTGAAGCTTTCTTT
CASSKVLNTEAFF
>-|TRBV13|TRBJ1-1|-
TGTGCCAGCAGCTTAGGCCACTCGGGGCCTGAAGCTTTCTTT
CASSLGHSGPEAFF
>-|TRBV5-1|TRBJ1-2|-
TGCGCCAGCAGCTTGGCCCCTGTGAACGGGGGCTATGGCTACACCTTC
CASSLAPVNGGYGYTF
>-|TRBV13|TRBJ2-2|-
TGTGCCAGCAGCTTCAGCACCGGGGAGCTGTTTTTT
CASSFSTGELFF
>-|TRBV24-1|TRBJ2-5|TRBD1
TGTGCCACCTCCGGACAGGGTGCGGGGACCCAGTACTTC
CATSGQGAGTQYF
>-|TRBV2|TRBJ2-6|-
TGTGCCAGCAGTGAATGGGCCGGGGCCAACGTCCTGACTTTC
CASSEWAGANVLTF
>-|TRBV19|TRBJ2-7|TRBD1
TGTGCCAGTAGTCAAGGGACAGGGTACGGGTACGAGCAGTACTTC
CASSQGTGYGYEQYF
>-|TRBV5-4|TRBJ2-3|-
TGTGCCAGCAGCCTAGATCTACTTAGCACAGATACGCAGTATTTT
CASSLDLLSTDTQYF
>-|TRBV27|TRBJ1-5|-
TGTGCCAGCAGTTTAGCAGGGGCTGATCAGCCCCAGCATTTT
CASSLAGADQPQHF
>few|TRBV29-1|TRBJ1-2|-
TGCAGCGTCGCTCCCAGGGACCAGAACTATGGCTACACCTTC
CSVAPRDQNYGYTF
>few|TRBV25-1|TRBJ1-6|-
TGTGCCAGCAGTGAAGGAGGGGTCTACAATTCACCCCTCCACTTT
CASSEGGVYNSPLHF
>-|TRBV7-9|TRBJ1-1|-
TGTGCCAGCAGCTTAGAATCACAGCCGAACACTGAAGCTTTCTTT
CASSLESQPNTEAFF
>-|TRBV3-1/TRBV3-2|TRBJ2-2|TRBD2
TGTGCCAGCAGCCAAGATCAACTAGCGGGCATATTCACCGGGGAGCTGTTTTTT
CASSQDQLAGIFTGELFF
>once|TRBV27|TRBJ2-7|-
TGTGCCAGCAGTTTCGCCGGACCCTACGAGCAGTACTTC
CASSFAGPYEQYF
>-|TRBV9|TRBJ1-2|-
TGTGCCAGCAGCGGGGAAGCGGGCAGGAACTCCTATGGCTACACCTTC
CASSGEAGRNSYGYTF
>-|TRBV12-3/TRBV12-4|TRBJ2-4|-
TGTGCCAGCAGCTCAGGACAGTTAAACATTCAGTACTTC
CASSSGQLNIQYF
>once|TRBV18|TRBJ2-7|-
TGTGCCAGCTCACCCCCTCTTAGCTCCTACGAGCAGTACTTC
CASSPPLSSYEQYF
>few|TRBV30|TRBJ1-2|-
TGTGCCTGGTTAATCCCACAGGGAAACTATGGCTACACCTTC
CAWLIPQGNYGYTF
>-|TRBV5-1|TRBJ1-1|-
TGCGCCAGCAGCTTGGATGCAGGGGCCGGCACTGAAGCTTTCTTT
CASSLDAGAGTEAFF
>-|TRBV27|TRBJ2-4|TRBD2
TGTGCCAGCAGTTTAAGCCTAGCGGGGGTGCACATTCAGTACTTC
CASSLSLAGVHIQYF
>few|TRBV10-3|TRBJ1-1|TRBD1
TGTGCCATCAGTAGGACAGGGGAAGGGTACACTGAAGCTTTCTTT
CAISRTGEGYTEAFF
>-|TRBV2|TRBJ2-1|TRBD2
TGTGCCAGCAGTTGGGGACTAGCGGAGTACAATGAGCAGTTCTTC
CASSWGLAEYNEQFF
>-|TRBV3-1/TRBV3-2|TRBJ1-1|TRBD1
TGTGCCAGCCGTCAACAGGGGGCAGGGTCCACTGAAGCTTTCTTT
CASRQQGAGSTEAFF
>-|TRBV7-6|TRBJ2-6|-
TGTGCCAGCAGCTTAGAATTACCGATACAAAGCTCTGGGGCCAACGTCCTGACTTTC
CASSLELPIQSSGANVLTF